This note documents a single TCR beta chain sequence. Source study methods: Amplification of reference gene primers was used by the study to estimate nucleated cell counts. Generated by immunoSEQ multiplex PCR, the TCRdb table keeps only in-frame clones and is missing some. The DNA gave D and trimming, while V, J and clone size come from that table. This sample has under 350,000 clones, with 70% to 90% found just once. This CDR3 has 16 amino acids. The ends lost 4 bases at V and 4 bases at J; junction bases unmatched: 12. Germline V gene data show CDR1 as SNHLY and CDR2 as FYNNEI. The sample originates from a study of blood T cell repertoires in COVID-19. Overall study context: Researchers got acute and convalescent COVID-19 samples from the United States, Italy and Spain. PBMCs, B-cell-depleted T cells, or T cells provided the cDNA or gDNA that made up the material.

This study enrolled people aged about 18 to 100 from roughly 22 US geographic areas. Sequencing was performed on PBMCs or T cells enriched from blood (not recorded which). The chain carries TRBV2 and TRBJ1-2; 7 nucleotides align to TRBD1. This receptor was taken from a woman aged 40 to 55 with acute COVID-19. CDR3 nucleotide sequence: TGTGCCAGCAGTGGGGTAAGGGGGCAAGGAAGCTATGGCTACACCTTC. Its translation: CASSGVRGQGSYGYTF.